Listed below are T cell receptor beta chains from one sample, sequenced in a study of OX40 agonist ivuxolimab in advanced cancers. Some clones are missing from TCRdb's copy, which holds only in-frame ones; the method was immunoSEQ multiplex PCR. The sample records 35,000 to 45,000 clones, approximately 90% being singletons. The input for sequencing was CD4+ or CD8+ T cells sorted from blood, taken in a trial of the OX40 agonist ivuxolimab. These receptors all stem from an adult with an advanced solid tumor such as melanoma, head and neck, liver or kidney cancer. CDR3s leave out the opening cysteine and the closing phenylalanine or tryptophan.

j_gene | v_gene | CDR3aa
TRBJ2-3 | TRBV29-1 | SVDDWDISTDTQY
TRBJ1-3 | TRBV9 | ASSVIGGASGNTIY
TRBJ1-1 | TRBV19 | ASTIQGKVEAF
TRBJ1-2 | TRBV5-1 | ASSLGPDYGYT
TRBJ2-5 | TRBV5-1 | ASRNGRLAGLQETQY
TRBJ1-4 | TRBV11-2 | ASSLGVGWNRTRDEKLF
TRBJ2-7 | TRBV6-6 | ASSYADRVYEQY
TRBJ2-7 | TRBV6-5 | ASSYGGTEYEQY
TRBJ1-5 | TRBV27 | ASSWGGQGGQPQH
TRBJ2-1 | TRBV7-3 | ASSLAGSSEQF
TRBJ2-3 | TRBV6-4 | ASSPLAGGGDTQY
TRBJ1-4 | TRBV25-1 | ATQLGANEKLF
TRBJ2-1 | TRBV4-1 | ASSQDGAGTAYNEQF
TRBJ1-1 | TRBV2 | ASGQDTEAF
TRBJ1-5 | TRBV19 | ASSRGTGRALDQPQH
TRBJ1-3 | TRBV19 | ASEQGYDSGNTIY
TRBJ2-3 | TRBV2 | ASRPERLAGADTQY
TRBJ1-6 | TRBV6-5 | ASRRTGKGSPLH
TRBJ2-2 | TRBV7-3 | ASSRETGELF
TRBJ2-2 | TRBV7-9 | ASSPRVRGNFNTGELF